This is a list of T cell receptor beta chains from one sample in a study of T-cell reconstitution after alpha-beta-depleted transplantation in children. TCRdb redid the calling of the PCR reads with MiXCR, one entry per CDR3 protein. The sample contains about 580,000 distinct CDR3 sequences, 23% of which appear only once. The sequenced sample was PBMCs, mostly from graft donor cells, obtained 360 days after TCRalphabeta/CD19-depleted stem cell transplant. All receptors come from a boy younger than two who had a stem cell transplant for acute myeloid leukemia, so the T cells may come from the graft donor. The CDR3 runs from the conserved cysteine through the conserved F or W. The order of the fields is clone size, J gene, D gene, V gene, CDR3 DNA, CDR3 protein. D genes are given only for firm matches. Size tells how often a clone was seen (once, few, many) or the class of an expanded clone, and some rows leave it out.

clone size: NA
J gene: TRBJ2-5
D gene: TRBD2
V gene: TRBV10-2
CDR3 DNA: TGCGCCAGCACTTCGGCTAGCGGGGGTCAGGAGACCCAGTACTTC
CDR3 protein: CASTSASGGQETQYF

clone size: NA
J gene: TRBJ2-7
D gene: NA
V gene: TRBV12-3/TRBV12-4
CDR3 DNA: TGTGCCAGCAGTTTAGCGGGGATGGGACTCCAGTTGTTC
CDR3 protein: CASSLAGMGLQLF

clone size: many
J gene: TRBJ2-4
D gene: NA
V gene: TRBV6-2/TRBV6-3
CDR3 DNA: TGTGCCAGCAGTTACAGTCCAGGGTTGAGCAAAAACATTCAGTACTTC
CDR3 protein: CASSYSPGLSKNIQYF

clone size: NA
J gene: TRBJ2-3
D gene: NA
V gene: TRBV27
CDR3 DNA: TGTGCCAGCACCGGGGCGGCAGATACGCAGTATTTT
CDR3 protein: CASTGAADTQYF

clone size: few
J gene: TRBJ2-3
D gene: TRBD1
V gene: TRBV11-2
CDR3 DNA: TGTGCCAGCAGCTTGGGACAGGGGATGCGCACAGATACGCAGTATTTT
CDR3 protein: CASSLGQGMRTDTQYF

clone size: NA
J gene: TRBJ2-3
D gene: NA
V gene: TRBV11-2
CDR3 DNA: TGTGCCAGCAGCTTAGCCGCAGTCCGACCGACTACGCAGTATTTT
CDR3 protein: CASSLAAVRPTTQYF

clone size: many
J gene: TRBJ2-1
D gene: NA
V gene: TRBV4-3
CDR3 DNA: TGCGCCAGCGGCGGGACAAAGTACAATGAGCAGTTCTTC
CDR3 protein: CASGGTKYNEQFF

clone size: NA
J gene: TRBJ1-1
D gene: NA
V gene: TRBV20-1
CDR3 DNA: TGCAGTGCTACCGACAGGCCCAACACTGAAGCTTTCTTT
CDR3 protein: CSATDRPNTEAFF

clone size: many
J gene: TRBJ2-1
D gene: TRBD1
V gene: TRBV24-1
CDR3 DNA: TGTGCCACCAGTGATTTCTCTGCAGGGGGAAGCTCCTACAATGAGCAGTTCTTC
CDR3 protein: CATSDFSAGGSSYNEQFF

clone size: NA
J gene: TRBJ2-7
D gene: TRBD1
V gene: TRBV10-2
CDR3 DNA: TGCGCCAGCAGTGACCAGGGGGCTAGCTCCTACGAGCAGTACTTC
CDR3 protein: CASSDQGASSYEQYF

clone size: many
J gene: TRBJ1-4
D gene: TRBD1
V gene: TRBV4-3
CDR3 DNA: TGCGCCAGCAGCCCTTCGGACAGGGTGAATGAAAAACTGTTTTTT
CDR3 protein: CASSPSDRVNEKLFF

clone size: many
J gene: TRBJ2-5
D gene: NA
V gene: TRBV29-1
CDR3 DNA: TGCAGCGTTGAAGGGCTCACAGGGAATATGCAAGAGACCCAGTACTTC
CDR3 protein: CSVEGLTGNMQETQYF

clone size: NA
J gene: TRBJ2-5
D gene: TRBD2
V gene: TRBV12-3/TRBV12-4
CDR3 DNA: TGTGCCAGCAGTTTAAACGGTGGCGGGGGGTCGGAGACCCAGTACTTC
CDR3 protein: CASSLNGGGGSETQYF

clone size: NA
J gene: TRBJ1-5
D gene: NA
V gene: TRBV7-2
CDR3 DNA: TGTGCCAGCAGCGTTACCCAGGGGTTCAATCAGCCCCAGCATTTT
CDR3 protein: CASSVTQGFNQPQHF

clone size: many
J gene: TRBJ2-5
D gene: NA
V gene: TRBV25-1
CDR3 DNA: TGTGCCAGCAGTGTAGCAGGGGTGGGCCAAGAGACCCAGTACTTC
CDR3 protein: CASSVAGVGQETQYF

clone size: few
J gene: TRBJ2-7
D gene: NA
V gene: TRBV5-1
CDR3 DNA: TGCGCCAGCAGCTTGCCAGGGAGCTCCTACGAGCAGTACTTC
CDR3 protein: CASSLPGSSYEQYF

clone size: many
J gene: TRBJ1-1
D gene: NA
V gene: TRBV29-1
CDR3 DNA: TGCAGCGTTGAAGAAGGACTGAACACTGAAGCTTTCTTT
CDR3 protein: CSVEEGLNTEAFF

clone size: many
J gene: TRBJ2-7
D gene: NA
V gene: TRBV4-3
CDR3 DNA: TGCGCCAGCAGCCAAGATAGGGCGTACGAGCAGTACTTC
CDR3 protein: CASSQDRAYEQYF